What follows are 15 T cell receptor beta chains derived from one specimen sequenced in a study of CD8 T cells in ankylosing spondylitis. TCRdb re-derived calls from the 5' RACE reads in MiXCR, one entry per CDR3 protein. Seen here are roughly 230,000 distinct CDR3 sequences, 15% to 20% observed once, and the top ten hold 25% to 40%. Source material: blood, either unsorted or a sorted T cell fraction (not recorded which). All receptors derive from a male donor with ankylosing spondylitis or in good health (not recorded which).

The chain joins TRBV12-3 or TRBV12-4 to TRBJ2-3; 11 positions agree with TRBD2. The V gene end was trimmed by 7 bases and the J gene end by 7 bases; junction bases not matched to a gene: 10. The CDR3 length is 15 residues. CDR3 in amino acids: CASNPGLAALNTQYF. For the CDR3, the DNA is TGTGCCAGCAACCCGGGACTAGCGGCATTGAATACGCAGTATTTT.

This clonotype was counted at least ten times. This chain joins TRBV29-1 and TRBJ2-7; D is unclear. CDR1 is SQVTM and CDR2 is ANQGSEA in the germline V gene. Trimming removed 6 bases at V and 4 bases at J, with 28 bases between. This CDR3 spans 17 amino acids. The CDR3 region has the DNA TGCAGCGTCATCCTAACCAAAGTTACACGCGCCAATTACGAGCAGTACTTC. Its translation is CSVILTKVTRANYEQYF.

The chain is built from TRBV20-1 and TRBJ2-2, with TRBD2 matching over 8 bases. J was trimmed by 0 bases and V by 1 base; bases with no gene match: 10. CDR3 size: 18 residues. The germline V gene has CDR1 DFQATT and CDR2 SNEGSKA (reference sequence). This CDR3 reads CSARGGPELAANTGELFF. CDR3 DNA sequence: TGCAGTGCTAGAGGCGGCCCAGAACTAGCGGCGAACACCGGGGAGCTGTTTTTT.

This clonotype was picked up a small number of times. This chain joins TRBV29-1 and TRBJ2-7; TRBD1 matches 7 bases. The V and J ends lost 7 bases and 4 bases, in that order; junction bases with no gene match: 16. The CDR3 consists of 15 residues. Germline V gives CDR1 SQVTM, CDR2 ANQGSEA. The CDR3 region has the DNA TGCAGCGCCCTCTACCAAGGGACAGACCCATACGAGCAGTACTTC. It encodes CSALYQGTDPYEQYF.

V usage is TRBV20-1 and J usage is TRBJ2-1, with D perhaps being TRBD1 or TRBD2 (6 bases each). Trimming cost V 0 bases and J 5 bases, with 17 bases left between them. Germline V lookup: CDR1 DFQATT, CDR2 SNEGSKA (reference sequence). The CDR3 length is 16 residues. The CDR3 loop reads CSARETRGDINNEQFF. Written as DNA, the CDR3 is TGCAGTGCTAGAGAGACAAGGGGGGACATAAACAATGAGCAGTTCTTC.

The J gene is TRBJ1-1, the V gene TRBV11-2; D is ambiguous. The germline CDR1 and CDR2 sequences are SGHAT and FQNNGV. The CDR3 spans 12 residues. With 3 bases removed from V and 7 bases from J, the gap between germline ends came to 9 bases. For the CDR3, the DNA is TGTGCCAGCAGCTTCGACCAGCTTGAAGCTTTCTTT. It specifies CASSFDQLEAFF.

The chain couples TRBV7-2 to TRBJ1-1; D call uncertain. Germline V CDR1 and CDR2: SGHTA, FQGNSA. V lost 2 bases, J lost 4 bases, and 8 bases lay in between. The CDR3 extends over 13 amino acids. The CDR3 DNA reads TGTGCCAGCAGCTTAATGGGTGGCACTGAAGCTTTCTTT. Translated, it gives CASSLMGGTEAFF.

The chain employs TRBV5-1 and TRBJ2-1; D possibly corresponds to TRBD1 (6 bases). V lost 4 bases and J lost 2, with 13 bases in between. The germline V gene encodes CDR1 SGHRS and CDR2 YFSETQ. This CDR3 comprises 15 residues. CDR3 in DNA: TGCGCCAGCAGCGAGGACAGAATGACCTACAATGAGCAGTTCTTC. As protein: CASSEDRMTYNEQFF.

In its sample, this clonotype was seen many times. V and J are TRBV19 and TRBJ2-1, with 8 bases identical to TRBD2. Per the germline V gene, CDR1 is LNHDA and CDR2 is SQIVND (reference sequence). The V and J ends lost 2 bases and 3 bases, in that order; junction bases with no gene match: 3. The CDR3 length is 15 residues. The CDR3 protein is CASSISGSIYNEQFF. The CDR3 coding sequence is TGTGCCAGTAGTATAAGCGGGAGTATCTACAATGAGCAGTTCTTC.

The chain recombines TRBV20-1 with TRBJ1-4; D is undetermined. The CDR3 extends over 16 amino acids. Trimming removed 5 bases from V and 7 bases from J, with 23 bases in between. Germline V gene sequence: CDR1 DFQATT, CDR2 SNEGSKA (reference sequence). This CDR3 is CSARSREIETGEKLFF. DNA for the CDR3: TGCAGTGCTCGGAGTCGGGAGATTGAAACCGGTGAAAAACTGTTTTTT.

V is TRBV3-1 and J is TRBJ2-1, with TRBD2 matching over 9 bases. CDR1 is LGHDT, CDR2 YNNKEL, per germline (reference sequence). Losses at the gene ends were 0 bases for V and 8 bases for J; bases not matched to a gene: 11. This CDR3 region has 17 residues. The CDR3 DNA reads as TGTGCCAGCAGCCAAGATCCGGTGGGTAGCGGGAGCGATGAGCAGTTCTTC. Translation gives CASSQDPVGSGSDEQFF.

The V gene is TRBV11-1, the J gene TRBJ2-7, with TRBD2 matching over 13 bases. The ends lost 6 bases at V and 3 bases at J; junction bases unmatched: 14. Per the germline V gene, CDR1 is SGHAT and CDR2 is FQDESV (reference sequence). The CDR3 sequence is 18 residues long. CDR3 protein: CASRGGYRTSGSGYEQYF. The CDR3 region has the DNA TGTGCCAGCAGGGGGGGGTATAGGACTAGCGGGAGCGGCTACGAGCAGTACTTC. The full variable domain, completed using reference TRBV11-1 and TRBJ2-7, is EAEVAQSPRYKITEKSQAVAFWCDPISGHATLYWYRQILGQGPELLVQFQDESVVDDSQLPKDRFSAERLKGVDSTLKIQPAELGDSAMYLCASRGGYRTSGSGYEQYFGPGTRLTVT.

This clonotype has only one observation. One base away lies a much larger clone, so this may be a sequencing read error. This chain connects TRBV4-1 to TRBJ2-1, with 7 bases aligning to TRBD2. The CDR3 loop spans 14 amino acids. CDR1 is MGHRA and CDR2 is YSYEKL in the germline V gene. The CDR3 region is CASSLRLATDERFF. Here the CDR3 DNA reads TGCGCCAGCAGCCTGCGACTAGCAACCGATGAGCGGTTCTTC.

This clonotype was seen only a few times. The chain uses TRBV24-1 and TRBJ2-1; the D is unclear. V was cut by 3 bases and J by 2 bases, with 1 base left in between. The CDR3 consists of 12 residues. The germline V gene has CDR1 KGHDR and CDR2 SFDVKD. CDR3 nucleotides: TGTGCCACCAGTGATCCCTACAATGAGCAGTTCTTC. Its protein product is CATSDPYNEQFF.

The CDR3 coding sequence is TGTGCCAGCAGCCGGGACCTTATTCCCCCGTTCTTC. It yields the protein CASSRDLIPPFF. The rearrangement uses TRBV7-2 and TRBJ2-1, with D perhaps matching TRBD1 or TRBD2 (5 bases each). The length of the CDR3 is 12 residues. Germline V gives CDR1 SGHTA, CDR2 FQGNSA. Trimming shortened V by 5 bases and J by 15 bases, and 17 bases separated the two germline ends.